This T cell receptor (beta chain) was recovered during a study of cytomegalovirus exposure and HLA in healthy donors. General study results and limits: In terms of immune exposure information, only CMV serostatus was available. Diagnosis of cytomegalovirus status made by the classifier reportedly showed high specificity and sensitivity. Likely technical artifact: a cluster of highly shared sequence variants. At a 0.05 false discovery rate, a later analysis found about 17,000 TCR beta sequences to be associated with HLA alleles.

CDR3 length: 14 residues. V was pared by 6 bases and J by 3 bases, with 4 bases of the junction left unmatched. From germline, CDR1 is LNHDA and CDR2 SQIVND (reference sequence). Vbeta (60) and Jbeta (13) primers were used in the PCR. Some clones are missing from TCRdb's copy, which holds only in-frame ones; the method was immunoSEQ multiplex PCR. This table has 150,000 to 200,000 clones, around 79% appearing once. Concerning this clone: What it binds is unknown.

This sequence joins TRBV19 and TRBJ1-4; the match to TRBD1 covers 7 bases. The specimen sequenced was PBMCs. The receptor comes from a man in his forties in good health and CMV-seronegative. For the CDR3, the DNA is TGTGCCAGTAGGGCGACAGGGTCTAATGAAAAACTGTTTTTT. Its protein product is CASRATGSNEKLFF. The full variable domain, completed using reference TRBV19 and TRBJ1-4, is DGGITQSPKYLFRKEGQNVTLSCEQNLNHDAMYWYRQDPGQGLRLIYYSQIVNDFQKGDIAEGYSVSREKKESFPLTVTSAQKNPTAFYLCASRATGSNEKLFFGSGTQLSVL.